This T cell receptor (beta chain) was profiled in a study of blood T cell repertoires in COVID-19. The sample holds one count of this clone. This specimen includes other DNA sequences encoding the same CDR3. Some clones are missing from TCRdb's copy, which holds only in-frame ones; the method was immunoSEQ multiplex PCR. The sample has 350,000 to 450,000 clones, approximately 89% seen once; the top ten hold 1.5% to 2%. V was trimmed by 4 bases and J by 5 bases, leaving 4 bases between them. This CDR3 is built from 11 residues. Germline CDR1 and CDR2: SGHTA and FQGNSA. The sample was PBMCs or T cells enriched from blood (not recorded which). This sequence joins TRBV7-2 and TRBJ2-3; D gene unclear. This sequence originates from a man aged 35 to 55 in a cohort exposed to, infected with or recovered from COVID-19 (not recorded which). CDR3 DNA: TGTGCCAGCAGCTCTAGAGATACGCAGTATTTT. Its translation is CASSSRDTQYF.